Listed here are 14 T cell receptor beta chains from one sample, sequenced in a study of cytomegalovirus exposure and HLA in healthy donors. The PCR used 60 Vbeta and 13 Jbeta primers. The assay was immunoSEQ multiplex PCR, and TCRdb's table has in-frame clones only and misses some. Here the sample table reports fewer than 200,000 clones. The sequenced material came from PBMCs. All receptors derive from a young man in good health and CMV-seronegative.

The V gene is TRBV7-9, the J gene TRBJ1-1; no firm D call. CDR1 and CDR2 from the germline V gene are SEHNR and FQNEAQ (reference sequence). Deletions cut 7 bases from V and 2 bases from J, with 11 bases between. CDR3 length: 13 amino acids. The CDR3 spells CASTAGLNTEAFF. The CDR3 coding sequence is TGTGCCAGCACCGCTGGGCTAAACACTGAAGCTTTCTTT.

The rearrangement links TRBV5-4 to TRBJ2-7; D gene ambiguous. The CDR3 length is 14 residues. Germline assignment: CDR1 SGHNT and CDR2 YYREEE (reference sequence). V gave up 4 bases and J gave up 2 bases, with 13 bases separating them. The CDR3 DNA reads TGTGCCAGCAGCGCAGCGACGGCCCCCTACGAGCAGTACTTC. This sequence encodes CASSAATAPYEQYF.

The chain combines TRBV18 with TRBJ2-3, with 11 bases lining up with TRBD2. V shed 3 bases, J shed 4 bases, and the junction held 0 bases outside the gene matches. In germline, CDR1 is KGHSH, CDR2 LQKENI. The CDR3 sequence is 14 residues long. The CDR3 here is CASSPSGGADTQYF. CDR3 DNA: TGTGCCAGCTCACCTAGCGGGGGGGCAGATACGCAGTATTTT.

J is TRBJ1-1 and V is TRBV10-1; no definite D call. The length of the CDR3 is 13 residues. V gave up 2 bases and J gave up 4 bases, with 8 bases separating them. The germline CDR1 and CDR2 sequences are WNHNN and SYGVQD (reference sequence). The CDR3 DNA follows: TGCGCCAGCAGTGAGCAGGTCGGCACTGAAGCTTTCTTT. It yields the protein CASSEQVGTEAFF.

The V and J genes are TRBV29-1 and TRBJ2-3; 9 nucleotides align to TRBD2. The CDR3 length is 14 residues. Germline loops: CDR1 SQVTM, CDR2 ANQGSEA. Germline trimming cut 3 bases from V and 4 bases from J; bases unmatched to any gene: 5. In DNA, the CDR3 is TGCAGCGTTGATGCGGGAGGGCCATCAGATACGCAGTATTTT. Translated: CSVDAGGPSDTQYF.

This sequence joins TRBV6-1 and TRBJ2-2, with D hard to call. Germline CDR1 is MNHNS and CDR2 is SASEGT. The CDR3 is 13 residues long. The V and J ends lost 6 bases and 5 bases respectively, with 10 bases between them. The CDR3 nucleotides are TGTGCCAGCAGGGGCAGTGGTACCGGGGAGCTGTTTTTT. This sequence encodes CASRGSGTGELFF.

V gene TRBV5-8 combines with J gene TRBJ1-4; 9 nucleotides match TRBD1. The CDR3 is made up of 15 amino acids. CDR1 and CDR2 from the germline V gene are SGHTS and YDEGEE. Trimming removed 4 bases from V and 6 bases from J; junction bases left unmatched: 7. The CDR3 protein is CASSPGQGYYEKLFF. CDR3 in DNA: TGTGCCAGCAGCCCGGGACAGGGTTACTATGAAAAACTGTTTTTT.

The CDR3 is CASSGDRIEAFF. As DNA, the CDR3 is TGTGCCAGCAGTGGGGACAGGATTGAAGCTTTCTTT. V and J are TRBV6-5 and TRBJ1-1; 8 positions agree with TRBD1. In germline, CDR1 is MNHEY, CDR2 SVGAGI. This CDR3 contains 12 residues. The V segment lost 5 bases and the J segment 7 bases; nucleotides outside the gene matches: 3.

This chain connects TRBV2 to TRBJ1-2; 11 nucleotides line up with TRBD1. The CDR3 sequence is 16 residues long. V lost 2 bases, J lost 3 bases, and 5 bases stayed unmatched. Germline values: CDR1 SNHLY, CDR2 FYNNEI. CDR3 sequence: CASSEFGTGGDYGYTF. In nucleotides, the CDR3 is TGTGCCAGCAGTGAATTTGGGACAGGGGGAGACTATGGCTACACCTTC.

V and J are TRBV28 and TRBJ2-7; D remains ambiguous. Germline V CDR1 and CDR2: MDHEN, SYDVKM. V shed 6 bases and J shed 2 bases, with 8 bases lying between them. The CDR3 is 12 amino acids. CDR3 region: CASRSYAYEQYF. The CDR3 nucleotides read TGTGCCAGCAGGTCGTATGCCTACGAGCAGTACTTC.

This chain uses TRBV5-1 with TRBJ2-5; 7 bases map to TRBD2. The closer fit of TRBJ2-7 to the DNA end suggests the J call may be wrong. Germline CDR1 SGHRS, CDR2 YFSETQ. The CDR3 length is 18 residues. The chain's CDR3 is CASSLFSPSGRTTYEQYF. Written as DNA, the CDR3 is TGCGCCAGCAGCTTGTTTTCCCCTTCCGGGAGGACCACCTACGAGCAGTACTTC.

The chain is built from TRBV5-1 and TRBJ2-1; 11 nucleotides align to TRBD2. Germline trimming cut 6 bases from V and 6 bases from J; bases unmatched to any gene: 8. CDR3 length: 15 residues. Germline CDR1 and CDR2: SGHRS and YFSETQ. This CDR3 is CASTLGTSGSNEQFF. The CDR3 coding sequence is TGCGCCAGCACACTGGGGACTAGCGGCTCCAATGAGCAGTTCTTC.

The chain employs TRBV4-1 and TRBJ1-1; 7 nucleotides agree with TRBD1. This CDR3 spans 17 amino acids. Germline CDR1 and CDR2: MGHRA and YSYEKL. V dropped 1 base and J dropped 4; count of bases not matched to a gene: 12. The CDR3 region has the DNA TGCGCCAGCAGCCAAGGCAGGGGGAAGAAAACTAGCACTGAAGCTTTCTTT. This gives the protein CASSQGRGKKTSTEAFF.

The chain couples TRBV6-5 to TRBJ2-7; TRBD2 matches at 9 bases. This CDR3 has 16 residues. The trim removed 0 bases at V and 2 bases at J, leaving 5 bases unmatched. Per the germline V gene, CDR1 is MNHEY and CDR2 is SVGAGI. CDR3 in amino acids: CASSYSSASGTYEQYF. The CDR3 DNA is TGTGCCAGCAGTTACTCGTCAGCTAGCGGGACCTACGAGCAGTACTTC.